The present T cell receptor (beta chain) was sequenced within a study of vaccination effects on CD4 cells after COVID-19. Study-wide context: The median interval between the second dose and post-vaccine sampling was 72 days. Study results and limitations: Late after vaccination, infection- and vaccine-induced clones showed marked clonal contraction.

A word on this clone: Its antigen is unidentified.

Assay used: immunoSEQ multiplex PCR; TCRdb lists only in-frame clones, some missing. The data show tens of thousands of clones, 73% seen once. Having been cultured for less than 13 days, the cells underwent CD4+ T cell isolation. It was two doses of either the BNT162b2 or mRNA-1273 vaccine that participants received. IL-2 medium was substituted for half the medium on days 3 and 7. The CDR3 is made up of 20 amino acids. Sample: CD4+ T cells from PBMCs cultured without peptide, taken after COVID-19 vaccination. The chain couples TRBV12-2 to TRBJ2-7; the table gives TRBD2 as D, unverified against the DNA. TRBV12-2 is marked as a pseudogene. The receptor's source is a human donor who received a COVID-19 vaccine. The CDR3 reads CASRLGTSGGPSHDTYEQYV. The CDR3 nucleotides are TGTGCAAGTCGCTTAGGGACTAGCGGGGGGCCTAGCCATGACACCTACGAGCAGTACGTC.